The 7 T cell receptor beta chains given below trace back to one sample, sequenced in a study of shared clonotypes between healthy human individuals. Measured with immunoSEQ multiplex PCR; TCRdb has only the in-frame clones, and not every one. The repertoire holds around 300,000 clones, with roughly 84% as singletons. Sequenced: memory CD8+ T cells sorted from blood. Described subset: CD45RO+ cells pooled with CCR7-negative TemRA cells. The origin of the receptors is a man aged 18 to 29 in good health.

The chain recombines TRBV13 with TRBJ2-6; TRBD2 matches at 8 bases. Per germline, CDR1 PRHDT and CDR2 FYEKMQ (reference sequence). Germline trimming cut 5 bases from V and 1 base from J; bases unmatched to any gene: 4. This CDR3 has 16 residues. Here the CDR3 DNA reads TGTGCCAGCAGCGAGGGGACTAGGTCTGGGGCCAACGTCCTGACTTTC. This codes for CASSEGTRSGANVLTF.

V gene TRBV5-6 combines with J gene TRBJ2-5; 15 bases line up with TRBD2. The junction had 13 bases not matched to a gene; V was cut back by 4 bases and J by 6 bases. CDR3 size: 18 residues. Germline assignment: CDR1 SGHDT and CDR2 YYEEEE. CDR3 residues: CASSPGLAGGPGRKTQYF. CDR3 nucleotides: TGTGCCAGCAGCCCCGGACTAGCGGGAGGGCCCGGACGTAAGACCCAGTACTTC.

This clone was recorded a few times. This specimen includes other DNA sequences encoding the same CDR3. CDR3 nucleotide sequence: TGTGCCAGCAGCTTGGCAGGAGGCTATGGCTACACCTTC. This codes for CASSLAGGYGYTF. The V call is TRBV11-2, the J call TRBJ1-2; D gene ambiguous. CDR1 and CDR2 from the germline V gene are SGHAT and FQNNGV. The CDR3 contains 13 residues. V shed 3 bases and J shed 4 bases, with 9 bases lying between them.

This rearrangement joins TRBV2 to TRBJ1-5; D remains unclear. Trimming removed 5 bases from V and 5 bases from J, with 7 bases in between. In germline, CDR1 is SNHLY, CDR2 FYNNEI. The CDR3 runs to 12 residues. For the CDR3, the DNA is TGTGCCAGCAGTCGGCTATATCAGCCCCAGCATTTT. Protein sequence: CASSRLYQPQHF.

V and J are TRBV7-9 and TRBJ1-4; D remains ambiguous. Trimming took 0 bases from V and 6 from J, leaving 17 bases between them. Germline CDR1 SEHNR, CDR2 FQNEAQ (reference sequence). The length of the CDR3 is 17 residues. In DNA, the CDR3 is TGTGCCAGCAGCTTAGCCTACGGACTTATCTTATATGAAAAACTGTTTTTT. Protein sequence: CASSLAYGLILYEKLFF.

The chain carries TRBV2 and TRBJ2-2; 7 nucleotides match TRBD1. The V gene's germline CDR1 is SNHLY and CDR2 FYNNEI. The CDR3 has 16 residues. V trimming: 2 bases; J trimming: 2 bases; junction bases outside the gene matches: 5. CDR3 in amino acids: CASSEKDRDNTGELFF. Here the CDR3 DNA reads TGTGCCAGCAGTGAAAAAGACAGGGATAACACCGGGGAGCTGTTTTTT.

In nucleotides, the CDR3 is TGTGCCATCAGTTCTAGCGGGAGGGCCGGATTAATGCAAGAGACCCAGTACTTC. It translates to CAISSSGRAGLMQETQYF. The gene calls are TRBV10-3 and TRBJ2-5; 12 bases map to TRBD2. The CDR3 runs 18 residues. Germline CDR1 and CDR2: ENHRY and SYGVKD. After removal of 5 bases from V and 2 bases from J, the junction contained 12 bases not matched to a gene.